This T cell receptor beta chain was obtained from a study of regulatory T cells in long-lasting Graves disease (dated by TCRdb to the early 2020s). About the study as a whole: Persistent Graves' disease meant more than 5 years of antithyroid drug treatment with TSH receptor autoantibodies that stayed positive. The study was registered as a clinical trial and conducted in China. Persistent Graves' disease patients were compared with newly diagnosed Graves' disease patients by peripheral blood TCR sequencing and RNA sequencing. A total of about 33 samples were covered by TCR sequencing, comprising some 13 persistent and around 20 newly diagnosed Graves' disease patients. Persistent Graves' disease patients in the clinical cohort had taken antithyroid drugs for approximately 10 years on average.

What the work shows at the level of the full study, not this receptor alone: A larger number of public clonotypes was shared among persistent patients (fewer than 3,000) than among newly diagnosed patients (roughly 930). Sequencing and analysis were restricted to the TCR beta chain. As a limitation, the authors acknowledged that the small sample size may reduce accuracy. The study examined only peripheral blood because the primary lesion, thyroid tissue, could not be accessed. Persistent disease showed preferential use of TRBV28, TRBJ1-2 and TRBJ2-5, whereas newly diagnosed disease favored TRBV20-1 and TRBJ2-1. Compared with newly diagnosed patients, persistent Graves' disease patients had lower TCR Shannon entropy and fewer highly expanded clones, which suggests clonal expansion.

Explained via the paper, the time point label denotes: persistent/refractory GD, antithyroid drugs over 5 years with positive TRAb. For both TCR sequencing and RNA sequencing, RNA was extracted from PBMCs in TRIzol. The diagnosis of Graves' disease followed American Thyroid Association guidelines. Patients were recruited from an endocrinology department in Xi'an, China. Each patient gave about 10 milliliters of peripheral blood, collected in an EDTA anticoagulant tube. PBMCs were isolated by Ficoll Paque Plus density gradient separation without further T cell sorting. An Agilent 2100 Bioanalyzer and agarose gel were used to assess RNA quality, and a NanoDrop 2000 was used to measure RNA concentration. To prepare the library, multiplex PCR was applied. Data came from an Illumina HiSeq 4000. CDR3 regions were amplified by Arm-PCR with iRepertoire HTBI primers to construct TCR beta libraries. Before sequencing, the PCR products underwent gel purification. In the original analysis: A total of around 59 TRBV and 14 TRBJ segments were identified across samples and were used for gene usage analysis of CDR3 amino acid clonotypes. Filtered high-quality paired reads were merged into contigs using COPE and FqMerger. BLAST was used to align contigs to IMGT TRBV, TRBD and TRBJ reference genes, with CDR3 defined following IMGT. Any clonotype with a frequency above 0.1% was classified as a highly expanded clone. Shannon entropy was used to measure repertoire diversity, and the Gini coefficient was used to measure V-J evenness. A clonotype was considered public if more than one individual shared it. TCRdb reanalyzed the raw reads on its own, using fastp at Q25 for trimming and MiXCR for clone calling, and kept in-frame beta chains. Rows are unified per CDR3 protein, each entry keeping the most common DNA and genes. The V and J calls and clone size are TCRdb's, not the authors'. The sample table records fewer than 600,000 distinct CDR3 sequences; approximately 23% of these occur just once. About an eighth of the sample belongs to the ten largest clones.

From the germline V gene, CDR1 is MDHEN and CDR2 is SYDVKM. The CDR3 contains 13 residues, cysteine and phenylalanine counted. Only the CDR3 region is kept as DNA, spanning 39 bases read in frame from base 1. Trimming removed 6 bases from V and 2 bases from J; the gene matches leave 3 bases unexplained. This clonotype appeared many times. Which antigen it targets is not known. Qualities for individual bases were not recorded, and no much larger clone is one base off. The chain is made from TRBV28 and TRBJ1-2; TRBD1 agrees with 7 junctional bases. This sample comprised peripheral blood mononuclear cells (PBMCs), obtained when the disease was refractory, from a patient treated with antithyroid drugs. The receptor comes from a female donor with Graves disease. The DNA reads TGTGCCAGCAGAAGGGACAGCAACTATGGCTACACCTTC. This encodes CASRRDSNYGYTF.